Shown below are 16 T cell receptor beta chains from a single sample sequenced in a study of T cell repertoires in cytomegalovirus infection. The antigens for these receptors are not known. TCRdb passed the reads through MiXCR, listing each CDR3 protein once. The data show approximately 1,000,000 distinct CDR3 sequences, roughly 31% seen once. Source: cultured CD8+ T cells from PBMCs, taken from culture after CMV antigen stimulation. The receptors originated from a human donor in good health (CMV status not recorded). Some clones in this sample may be carry-over from other donors' samples.

This clonotype was counted only a few times. The genes are TRBV6-5 and TRBJ2-2; the D gene is possibly TRBD2 (6 bases). The CDR3 contains 17 residues. Trimming cost V 1 base and J 0 bases, with 12 bases left between them. CDR1 is MNHEY, CDR2 SVGAGI, per germline. The CDR3 DNA is TGTGCCAGCAGTTACTTTGGGTCGGGGGCGAACACCGGGGAGCTGTTTTTT. Residues: CASSYFGSGANTGELFF.

The chain links TRBV15 to TRBJ2-1, with 7 bases identical to TRBD2. The length of the CDR3 is 19 residues. From germline, CDR1 is LNHNV and CDR2 YYDKDF (reference sequence). The ends lost 0 bases at V and 0 bases at J; junction bases unmatched: 11. The CDR3 bases are TGTGCCACCAGCAGAGATGGGCTAGCGGACTTTAGCTCCTACAATGAGCAGTTCTTC. Translation gives CATSRDGLADFSSYNEQFF.

This clonotype was counted only a few times. V gene TRBV19 combines with J gene TRBJ1-1, with no clear D. The CDR3 has 13 residues. With 9 bases removed from V and 0 bases from J, the gap between germline ends came to 11 bases. In germline, CDR1 is LNHDA, CDR2 SQIVND (reference sequence). CDR3 in amino acids: CASEVGMNTEAFF. DNA for the CDR3: TGTGCCAGCGAGGTTGGGATGAACACTGAAGCTTTCTTT.

The chain links TRBV5-5 to TRBJ2-2; D gene uncertain. The germline V gene encodes CDR1 SGHKS and CDR2 YYEKEE (reference sequence). V was clipped by 4 bases and J by 2 bases, with 15 bases between them. The CDR3 extends over 16 amino acids. The CDR3 DNA follows: TGTGCCAGCAGCGGGGAAGGGCGGAGCAACACCGGGGAGCTGTTTTTT. This gives the protein CASSGEGRSNTGELFF.

Only one count was recorded for this clonotype. V gene TRBV9 combines with J gene TRBJ1-1; D is uncertain. The CDR3 consists of 16 residues. Germline lookup yields CDR1 SGDLS and CDR2 YYNGEE. V shed 1 base and J shed 1 base, with 14 bases lying between them. CDR3 in DNA: TGTGCCAGCAGCGTAAGGGTGGATACTTCGAACACTGAAGCTTTCTTT. Amino acid sequence: CASSVRVDTSNTEAFF.

This rearrangement joins TRBV11-2 to TRBJ2-1; D not resolved. This CDR3 is 17 amino acids long. V shed 1 base and J shed 0 bases, with 13 bases lying between them. Germline loops: CDR1 SGHAT, CDR2 FQNNGV. The CDR3 nucleotides read TGTGCCAGCAGCTTAGGGAGCTACCAAAGCTCCTACAATGAGCAGTTCTTC. Translation: CASSLGSYQSSYNEQFF.

The rearrangement uses TRBV11-2 and TRBJ2-1, with D possibly TRBD1 on 5 matching bases. The length of the CDR3 is 13 residues. Deletions cut 4 bases from V and 6 bases from J, with 10 bases between. The germline V gene encodes CDR1 SGHAT and CDR2 FQNNGV. The CDR3 nucleotides read TGTGCCAGCAGCTCCCATGGGGCCAATGAGCAGTTCTTC. It encodes CASSSHGANEQFF.

V and J are TRBV19 and TRBJ2-1, with a possible D match to TRBD2 (5 bases). The CDR3 is made up of 15 amino acids. V lost 8 bases to trimming and J lost 8 bases, with 22 bases between them. Germline loops: CDR1 LNHDA, CDR2 SQIVND (reference sequence). The CDR3 nucleotides are TGTGCCAGTGAGCTAAGTCATCGAACGCGGGATGAGCAGTTCTTC. Residues: CASELSHRTRDEQFF.

V and J are TRBV4-3 and TRBJ2-2, with a weak D call TRBD2 (7 bases). Germline assignment: CDR1 LGHNA and CDR2 YSLEER. The CDR3 runs 19 residues. Trimming cost V 0 bases and J 5 bases, with 22 bases left between them. CDR3 region: CASSQDRQQGGYWTGELFF. CDR3 DNA: TGCGCCAGCAGCCAAGATAGGCAACAGGGAGGGTATTGGACCGGGGAGCTGTTTTTT.

In its sample, this clonotype was seen many times. The DNA for the CDR3 is TGTGCCAGCAGCGGCCCGGGGCAGGGGGTCGACTATGGCTACACCTTC. Translated, it gives CASSGPGQGVDYGYTF. The V and J genes are TRBV7-8 and TRBJ1-2; 7 bases fit TRBD1. Germline CDR1 SGHVS, CDR2 FQNEAQ. The CDR3 extends over 16 amino acids. The ends lost 5 bases at V and 3 bases at J; junction bases unmatched: 12.

The chain has TRBV11-2 and TRBJ2-7; D gene ambiguous. Germline CDR1 is SGHAT and CDR2 is FQNNGV. V was pared by 0 bases and J by 4 bases, with 7 bases between. The CDR3 is 13 residues long. The CDR3 region is CASSLEAMYEQYV. CDR3 bases: TGTGCCAGCAGCTTAGAGGCGATGTACGAGCAGTACGTC.

The J gene is TRBJ1-1, the V gene TRBV23-1; no reliable D call. TRBV23-1 is an ORF, with its function uncertain. The CDR3 extends over 15 amino acids. V was trimmed by 0 bases and J by 1 base, leaving 9 bases between them. CDR3 bases: TGCGCCAGCAGTCAATCGCGTAGTTGGAACACTGAAGCTTTCTTT. Its protein is CASSQSRSWNTEAFF.

The CDR3 region is CSARGQGTNEKLFF. DNA of the CDR3: TGCAGTGCTAGAGGACAGGGGACTAATGAAAAACTGTTTTTT. The genes are TRBV20-1 and TRBJ1-4; 8 bases agree with TRBD1. The germline CDR1 and CDR2 sequences are DFQATT and SNEGSKA (reference sequence). This CDR3 region has 14 residues. V was clipped by 1 base and J by 2 bases; unmatched bases: 0.

This clonotype was seen a handful of times. This sequence joins TRBV7-9 and TRBJ2-1, with 8 bases lining up with TRBD2. The CDR3 extends over 15 amino acids. V dropped 4 bases and J dropped 6; count of bases not matched to a gene: 8. CDR1 and CDR2 (germline): SEHNR, FQNEAQ (reference sequence). The CDR3 DNA reads TGTGCCAGCAGCTCCCGGGGACTAGGGTCCAATGAGCAGTTCTTC. Protein product: CASSSRGLGSNEQFF.

The gene calls are TRBV15 and TRBJ2-1; 7 positions agree with TRBD1. Trimming removed 0 bases from V and 0 bases from J; junction bases left unmatched: 5. The CDR3 length is 17 residues. Germline loops: CDR1 LNHNV, CDR2 YYDKDF (reference sequence). The CDR3 reads CATSRERQGSSYNEQFF. CDR3 DNA: TGTGCCACCAGCAGAGAGAGACAGGGTAGCTCCTACAATGAGCAGTTCTTC.

This clonotype came up many times. J is TRBJ2-5 and V is TRBV7-8, with D possibly matching TRBD2 (6 bases). From germline, CDR1 is SGHVS and CDR2 FQNEAQ. V was cut by 3 bases and J by 1 base, with 18 bases left in between. The CDR3 totals 17 residues. CDR3 residues: CASSFGDLFEIQETQYF. DNA of the CDR3: TGTGCCAGCAGCTTTGGGGACTTATTTGAAATCCAAGAGACCCAGTACTTC.